Listed below are T cell receptor beta chains from one sample, sequenced in a study of CD8 T cells in ankylosing spondylitis. One entry per CDR3 protein results from TCRdb running MiXCR on the 5' RACE reads. There are approximately 240,000 distinct CDR3 sequences in the sample; 8% to 11% occur only once, and around 2.6% lies in the top ten. Material for sequencing was blood, either unsorted or a sorted T cell fraction (not recorded which). The receptors shown here come from a male donor with ankylosing spondylitis or in good health (not recorded which). CDR3s include the opening cysteine and the closing phenylalanine or tryptophan. A D gene is named only where the DNA matches it firmly. Clone sizes are given selectively: once, few, many, or a class where the clone is expanded.

v_gene	d_gene	abundance	len	j_gene	CDR3nt	CDR3aa
TRBV5-1	NA	many	16	TRBJ2-7	TGCGCCAGCAGCTTGGAGGTAACAGGGATAGACTACGAGCAGTACTTC	CASSLEVTGIDYEQYF
TRBV5-1	NA	few	15	TRBJ2-7	TGCGCCAGCAGCCAACGAGCGGGTAACTCCTACGAGCAGTACTTC	CASSQRAGNSYEQYF
TRBV9	NA	many	16	TRBJ2-6	TGTGCCAGCAGCGTAAATATGGGGCTGGGGGCCAACGTCCTGACTTTC	CASSVNMGLGANVLTF
TRBV20-1	NA	NA	12	TRBJ2-7	TGCAGTGCTAGGGGGATGTCGGACAGCCAGTACTTC	CSARGMSDSQYF
TRBV12-3/TRBV12-4	TRBD1	many	15	TRBJ2-1	TGTGCCAGCAGCCCCGGGACAGGGGTTGTTAATGAGCAGTTCTTC	CASSPGTGVVNEQFF
TRBV30	NA	NA	14	TRBJ2-7	TGTGCCTGGAGCATCCGAACTACAAGCTACGAGCGGTACTTC	CAWSIRTTSYERYF
TRBV6-1	TRBD2	NA	14	TRBJ2-2	TGTGCCACCAAGGCCAGCGGGGCCACCGGGGAGCTGTTTTTT	CATKASGATGELFF
TRBV5-1	NA	many	11	TRBJ1-2	TGCGCCAGCAGCTTTTCGGGTGGCTACACCTTC	CASSFSGGYTF
TRBV9	TRBD1	many	14	TRBJ2-3	TGTGCCAGCAGCGTGGACAGGGCGGGAGATACGCAGTATTTT	CASSVDRAGDTQYF
TRBV11-2	TRBD2	NA	14	TRBJ2-3	TGTGCCAGCAGCACCGGACTAGAAAATTTCATGCGGTATTTT	CASSTGLENFMRYF
TRBV20-1	NA	many	16	TRBJ2-5	TGCAGTGCTAGAGGCAGGCGGGACACGTACCAAGAGACCCAGTACTTC	CSARGRRDTYQETQYF